The rows below give T cell receptor beta chains drawn from one sample of a study of T cell responses to AZD1222 COVID-19 vaccine. Sequencing was performed with immunoSEQ multiplex PCR; in TCRdb, only in-frame clones are kept and a portion is missing. The sample consists of some 120,000 clones, more than 85% of them appearing once. Sequencing used peripheral blood, obtained on day 0 of AZD1222 vaccination. The receptor set was obtained from an adult in good health. Each CDR3 is given with its conserved first and last residue. A D gene is named only where the DNA matches it firmly. Some rows have no size entry. The others give once, few or many, or a class for an expanded clone.

TRBJ2-5,NA,TRBV12-3/TRBV12-4,once,TGTGCCAGCAGAGTCGGGGAGACCCAGTACTTC,CASRVGETQYF
TRBJ2-5,TRBD1,TRBV9,NA,TGTGCCAGCAGCCTAGGACAGGGCCAAGAGACCCAGTACTTC,CASSLGQGQETQYF
TRBJ1-5,TRBD1,TRBV2,once,TGTGCCAGCAGTGGCATGGGACAGCCCAATCAGCCCCAGCATTTT,CASSGMGQPNQPQHF
TRBJ2-1,TRBD2,TRBV10-1,NA,TGCGCCAGCAGTGAGTTTAGCGGGAGGAATGAGCAGTTCTTC,CASSEFSGRNEQFF
TRBJ1-2,NA,TRBV19,NA,TGTGCCAGCAAGGGGGTGTATGGCTACACCTTC,CASKGVYGYTF
TRBJ2-1,TRBD2,TRBV27,few,TGTGCCAGCAGTTCTAGGACTAGCGGGAACAATGAGCAGTTCTTC,CASSSRTSGNNEQFF
TRBJ2-3,TRBD2,TRBV5-1,NA,TGCGCCAGCAGGGACCCAGCGGGAGGGAGCACAGATACGCAGTATTTT,CASRDPAGGSTDTQYF
TRBJ1-1,NA,TRBV6-1,NA,TGTGCCAGCAGTGAAATGTACGGGTACACTGAAGCTTTCTTT,CASSEMYGYTEAFF
TRBJ1-6,TRBD1,TRBV3-1/TRBV3-2,NA,TGTGCCAGCAGCTCAGGGGGAAGCTCCTATAATTCACCCCTCCACTTT,CASSSGGSSYNSPLHF
TRBJ2-7,NA,TRBV10-2,few,TGCGCCACCGGGGCAGGGAGCTACGAGCAGTACTTC,CATGAGSYEQYF
TRBJ2-3,TRBD1,TRBV24-1,NA,TGTGCCACCAGTCCAGGACAGGGGAGGACAGATACGCAGTATTTT,CATSPGQGRTDTQYF
TRBJ2-3,NA,TRBV20-1,NA,TGCAGTGCTAGTTGGGTGACCTCCGGTACAGATACGCAGTATTTT,CSASWVTSGTDTQYF
TRBJ2-5,NA,TRBV12-2,few,TGTGCAAGTCGGTTTCTAGCGGGTAGTCAAGAGACCCAGTACTTC,CASRFLAGSQETQYF
TRBJ1-2,NA,TRBV28,NA,TGTGCCAGCAGTTTAAGTTCGGACAGTTATGGCTACACCTTC,CASSLSSDSYGYTF
TRBJ2-1,TRBD2,TRBV24-1,NA,TGTGCCACCAGTGAGGCTAGCGGGAGAAGTAATGAGCAGTTCTTC,CATSEASGRSNEQFF